This TCR beta chain emerged from a study of PD-1 blockade in classical Hodgkin lymphoma. Repertoires were generated with immunoSEQ multiplex PCR, while TCRdb's copy carries only in-frame clones and drops some. Of roughly 11,000 clones listed, roughly 81% are singletons. Noted time point: cycle 4 day 1 (C4D1), after less than 7 weeks of nivolumab. The patients all showed relapse after autologous stem cell transplantation, while their brentuximab vedotin exposure varied. The investigators isolated CD8+ T cells from thawed PBMCs using magnetic negative selection. General study findings and limits: In CD4+ cells, TCR diversity went up significantly by C4D1, but in CD8+ cells it did not. Patients with an early start, nivolumab under 1 year after ASCT, were excluded.

Note on this clone: What it binds is not known.

Germline V gives CDR1 SEHNR, CDR2 FQNEAQ (reference sequence). CDR3 size: 13 residues. The V and J ends lost 3 bases and 4 bases respectively, with 10 bases between them. Here the sequenced sample was CD8+ T cells from blood, taken before the fourth cycle of nivolumab. The sequence was obtained from a human donor with classical Hodgkin lymphoma. The donor label of this sample is uncertain. The V and J genes are TRBV7-9 and TRBJ2-7, with TRBD2 as a possible D gene (7 bases). The CDR3 sequence is CASSLRGRYEQYF. The CDR3 region has the DNA TGTGCCAGCAGCTTGCGGGGGCGGTACGAGCAGTACTTC. The full variable domain, in which reference TRBV7-9 and TRBJ2-7 provide the parts outside the CDR3, is DTGVSQNPRHKITKRGQNVTFRCDPISEHNRLYWYRQTLGQGPEFLTYFQNEAQLEKSRLLSDRFSAERPKGSFSTLEIQRTEQGDSAMYLCASSLRGRYEQYFGPGTRLTVT.